The source of this TCR beta chain is a study of blood T cell repertoires in COVID-19. Study as a whole: Acute and convalescent COVID-19 samples came from the United States, Italy and Spain. In each case, the material was cDNA or gDNA derived from T cells, B-cell-depleted T cells, or PBMCs.

Original processing methods: Nucleated cell counts were estimated from reference gene primer amplification. Measured with immunoSEQ multiplex PCR; TCRdb has only the in-frame clones, and not every one. V and J calls and clone size are given by that table; D and trimming were obtained from the DNA. The sample gives just under 60,000 clones, over 75% of which show up once; roughly 10% is in the top ten. CDR1 and CDR2 (germline): SGDLS, YYNGEE. Trimming cost V 3 bases and J 6 bases, with 11 bases left between them. CDR3 length: 13 amino acids. The receptor comes from a human donor in a cohort sampled during active COVID-19. The specimen was peripheral blood. This rearrangement joins TRBV9 to TRBJ2-3; D remains unclear. CDR3 bases: TGTGCCAGCAGCGCCCGCACTCTTGATACGCAGTATTTT. Protein sequence: CASSARTLDTQYF.